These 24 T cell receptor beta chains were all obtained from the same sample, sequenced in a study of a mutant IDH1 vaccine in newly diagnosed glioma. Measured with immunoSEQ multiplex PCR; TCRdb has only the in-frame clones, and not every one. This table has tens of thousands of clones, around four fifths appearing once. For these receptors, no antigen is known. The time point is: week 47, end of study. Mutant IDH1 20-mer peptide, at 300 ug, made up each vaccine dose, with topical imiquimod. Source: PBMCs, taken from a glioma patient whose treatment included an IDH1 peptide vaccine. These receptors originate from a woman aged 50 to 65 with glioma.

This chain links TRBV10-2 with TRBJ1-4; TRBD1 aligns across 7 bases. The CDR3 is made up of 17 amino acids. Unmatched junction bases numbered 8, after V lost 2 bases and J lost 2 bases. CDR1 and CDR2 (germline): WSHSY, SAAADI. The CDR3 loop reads CASSEPRRTGTNEKLFF. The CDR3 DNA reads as TGCGCCAGCAGTGAGCCCCGACGGACAGGCACTAATGAAAAACTGTTTTTT.

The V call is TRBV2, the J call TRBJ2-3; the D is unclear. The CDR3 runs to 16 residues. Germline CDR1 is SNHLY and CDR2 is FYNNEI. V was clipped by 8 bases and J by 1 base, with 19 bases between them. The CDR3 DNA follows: TGTGCCAGCCGTCTGATCCCGGGCCTTGGCACAGATACGCAGTATTTT. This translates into CASRLIPGLGTDTQYF.

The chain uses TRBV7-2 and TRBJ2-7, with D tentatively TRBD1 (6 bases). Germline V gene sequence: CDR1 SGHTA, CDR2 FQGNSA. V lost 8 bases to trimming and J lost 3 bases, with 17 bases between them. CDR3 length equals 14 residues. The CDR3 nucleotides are TGTGCCAGCGGAGTCCAGGGGAACTACTACGAGCAGTACTTC. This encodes CASGVQGNYYEQYF.

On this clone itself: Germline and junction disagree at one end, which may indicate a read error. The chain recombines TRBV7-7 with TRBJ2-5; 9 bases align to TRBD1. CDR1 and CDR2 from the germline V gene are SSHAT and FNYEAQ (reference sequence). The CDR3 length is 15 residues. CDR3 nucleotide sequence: TGTGCTAGCAGCTCCGGGACAGGGCTAGGCGAGACCCAGTACTTC. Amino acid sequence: CASSSGTGLGETQYF.

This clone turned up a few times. CDR3 sequence: CASGHLVNTEAFF. The DNA of the CDR3 is TGTGCCAGCGGACACCTCGTTAACACTGAAGCTTTCTTT. The V and J genes are TRBV10-3 and TRBJ1-1, with a possible D match to TRBD1 (5 bases). The CDR3 spans 13 residues. The germline V gene has CDR1 ENHRY and CDR2 SYGVKD. The V end lost 10 bases, the J end lost 2 bases, and 14 bases lay between the germline ends.

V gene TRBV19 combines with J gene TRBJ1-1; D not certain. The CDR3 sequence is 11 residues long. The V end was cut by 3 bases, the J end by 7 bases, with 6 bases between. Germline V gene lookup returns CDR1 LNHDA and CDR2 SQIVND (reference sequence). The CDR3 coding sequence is TGTGCCAGTAGTATCTGGAGTGAAGCTTTCTTT. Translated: CASSIWSEAFF.

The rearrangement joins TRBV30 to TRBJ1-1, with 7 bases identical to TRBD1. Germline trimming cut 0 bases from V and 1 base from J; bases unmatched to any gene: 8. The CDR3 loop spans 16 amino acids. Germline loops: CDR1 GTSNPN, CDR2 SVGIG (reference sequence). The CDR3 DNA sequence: TGTGCCTGGAGTGTACCGCGACAGGGCGAGAACACTGAAGCTTTCTTT. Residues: CAWSVPRQGENTEAFF.

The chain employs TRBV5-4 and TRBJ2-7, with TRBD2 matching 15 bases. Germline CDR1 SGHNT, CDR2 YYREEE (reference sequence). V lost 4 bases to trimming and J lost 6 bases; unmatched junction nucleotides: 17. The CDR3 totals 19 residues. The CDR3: CASSPPPGTSGGKVSEQYF. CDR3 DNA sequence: TGTGCCAGCAGCCCGCCCCCCGGGACTAGCGGGGGGAAGGTAAGCGAGCAGTACTTC.

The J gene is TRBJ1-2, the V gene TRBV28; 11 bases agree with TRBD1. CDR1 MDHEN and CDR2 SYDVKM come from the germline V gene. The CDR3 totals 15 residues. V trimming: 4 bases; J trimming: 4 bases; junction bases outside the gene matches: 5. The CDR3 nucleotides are TGTGCCAGCAGTTCGCGGACAGGGGGCGGCTATGGCTACACCTTC. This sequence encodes CASSSRTGGGYGYTF.

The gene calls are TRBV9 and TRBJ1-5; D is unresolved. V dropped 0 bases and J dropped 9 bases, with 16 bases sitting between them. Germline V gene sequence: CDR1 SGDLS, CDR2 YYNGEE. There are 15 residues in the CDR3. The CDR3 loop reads CASSVDGTSRRPQHF. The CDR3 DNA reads TGTGCCAGCAGCGTAGATGGCACCTCCCGGAGGCCCCAGCATTTT.

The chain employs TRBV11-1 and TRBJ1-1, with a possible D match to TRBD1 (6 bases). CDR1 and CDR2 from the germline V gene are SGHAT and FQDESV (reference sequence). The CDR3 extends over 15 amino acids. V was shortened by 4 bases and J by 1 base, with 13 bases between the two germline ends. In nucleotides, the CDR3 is TGTGCCAGCAGCTGGGGGGCAGGGACGAACACTGAAGCTTTCTTT. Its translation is CASSWGAGTNTEAFF.

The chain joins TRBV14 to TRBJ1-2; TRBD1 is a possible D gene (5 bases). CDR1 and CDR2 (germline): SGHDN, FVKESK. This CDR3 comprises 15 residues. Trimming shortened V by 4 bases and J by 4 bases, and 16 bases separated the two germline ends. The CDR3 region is CASSLWGSNLYGYTF. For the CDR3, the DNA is TGTGCCAGCAGCCTTTGGGGGTCGAACCTCTATGGCTACACCTTC.

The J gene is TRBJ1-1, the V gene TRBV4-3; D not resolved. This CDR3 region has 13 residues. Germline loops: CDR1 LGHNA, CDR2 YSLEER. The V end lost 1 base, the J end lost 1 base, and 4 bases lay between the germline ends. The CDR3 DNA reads TGCGCCAGCAGCCAAGGAGAGAACACTGAAGCTTTCTTT. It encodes CASSQGENTEAFF.

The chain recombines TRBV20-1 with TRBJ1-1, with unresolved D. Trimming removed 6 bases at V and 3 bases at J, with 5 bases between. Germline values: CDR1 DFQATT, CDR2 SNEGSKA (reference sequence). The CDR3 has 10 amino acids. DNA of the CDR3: TGCAGTGCCCCCGACACTGAAGCTTTCTTT. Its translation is CSAPDTEAFF.

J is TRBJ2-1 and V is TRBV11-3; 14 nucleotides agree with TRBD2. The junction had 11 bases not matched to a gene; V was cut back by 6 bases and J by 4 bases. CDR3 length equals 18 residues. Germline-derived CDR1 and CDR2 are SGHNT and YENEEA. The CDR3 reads CASRTGTSGGGGYNEQFF. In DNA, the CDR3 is TGTGCCAGCAGGACCGGGACTAGCGGGGGAGGGGGGTACAATGAGCAGTTCTTC.

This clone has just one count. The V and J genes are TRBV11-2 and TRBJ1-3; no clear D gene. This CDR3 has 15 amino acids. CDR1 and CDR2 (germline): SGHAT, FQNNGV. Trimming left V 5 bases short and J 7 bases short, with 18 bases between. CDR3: CASSPPGGSGNTIYF. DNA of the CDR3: TGTGCCAGCAGCCCACCGGGCGGCAGCGGTAACACCATATATTTT.

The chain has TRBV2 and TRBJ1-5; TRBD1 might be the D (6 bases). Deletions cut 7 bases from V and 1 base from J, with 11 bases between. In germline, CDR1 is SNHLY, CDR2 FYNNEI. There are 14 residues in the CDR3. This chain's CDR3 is CASNWGASNQPQHF. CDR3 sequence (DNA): TGTGCCAGCAACTGGGGGGCAAGCAATCAGCCCCAGCATTTT.

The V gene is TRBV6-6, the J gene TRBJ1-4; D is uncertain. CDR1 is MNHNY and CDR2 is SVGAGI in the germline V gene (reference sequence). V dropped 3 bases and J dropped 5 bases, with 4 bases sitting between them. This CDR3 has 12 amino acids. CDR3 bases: TGTGCCAGCAGTTATCCCAATGAAAAACTGTTTTTT. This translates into CASSYPNEKLFF.

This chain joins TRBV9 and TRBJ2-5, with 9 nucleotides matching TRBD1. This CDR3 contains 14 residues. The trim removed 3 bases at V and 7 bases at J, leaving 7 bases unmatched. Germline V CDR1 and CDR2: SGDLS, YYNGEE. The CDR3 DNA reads TGTGCCAGCAGCGCCACAGGGGGCTTAGGGACCCAGTACTTC. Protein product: CASSATGGLGTQYF.

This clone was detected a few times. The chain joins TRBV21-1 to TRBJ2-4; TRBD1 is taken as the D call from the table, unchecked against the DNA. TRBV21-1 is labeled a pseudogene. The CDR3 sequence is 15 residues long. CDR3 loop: CASSPFDRPKNIQYF. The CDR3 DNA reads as TGTGCCAGCAGCCCCTTCGACAGGCCCAAAAACATTCAGTACTTC.

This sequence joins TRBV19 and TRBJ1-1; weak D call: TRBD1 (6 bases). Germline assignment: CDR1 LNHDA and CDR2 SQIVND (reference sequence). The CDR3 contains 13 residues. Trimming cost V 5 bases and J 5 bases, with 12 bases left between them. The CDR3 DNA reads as TGTGCCAGTAGTGTATCGAGGGGGACTGAAGCTTTCTTT. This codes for CASSVSRGTEAFF.

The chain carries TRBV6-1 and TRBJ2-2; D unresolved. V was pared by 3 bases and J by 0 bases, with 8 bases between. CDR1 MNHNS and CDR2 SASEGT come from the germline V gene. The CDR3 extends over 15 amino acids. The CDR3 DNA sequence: TGTGCCAGCAGTGATCAGCTAGCGAACACCGGGGAGCTGTTTTTT. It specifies CASSDQLANTGELFF.

This CDR3 is CASSVGQGNTEAFF. The CDR3 nucleotides read TGTGCCAGTAGTGTGGGACAGGGGAACACTGAAGCTTTCTTT. The chain is built from TRBV19 and TRBJ1-1; 9 nucleotides match TRBD1. Trimming cost V 5 bases and J 1 base; bases outside gene matches: 2. The CDR3 runs to 14 residues. Germline V gives CDR1 LNHDA, CDR2 SQIVND (reference sequence).

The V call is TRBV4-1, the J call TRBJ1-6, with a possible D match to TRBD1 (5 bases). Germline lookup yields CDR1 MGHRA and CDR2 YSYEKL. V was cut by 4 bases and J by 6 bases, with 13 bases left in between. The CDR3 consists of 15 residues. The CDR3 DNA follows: TGCGCCAGCAGCCCAATTCCGGGGGTTAATTCACCCCTCCACTTT. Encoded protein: CASSPIPGVNSPLHF.